The 32 T cell receptor beta chains below all came from one sample that was sequenced in a study of T cell responses to AZD1222 COVID-19 vaccine (dated by TCRdb to the early 2020s). Taken with the paper, the label for time point translates to: baseline before first vaccination. The library was made by the immunoSEQ multiplex PCR assay. Entries here come from immuneACCESS through TCRdb and include only in-frame sequences with V and J called. Some clones fail to appear in such tables; in the studies checked, an unresolved V gene covers under half of the shortfall, and the cause of the remainder is unknown. The sample profile shows 120,000 or so clones; approximately 85% of them were found once. Together, the top ten hold roughly 9.1% of the sample. Sequenced material: peripheral blood, taken on day 0 of AZD1222 vaccination. The source is an adult in good health.

CDR3 amino acids: CASSHLAGDEQYF. For the CDR3, the DNA is TGCGCCAGCAGCCATCTAGCGGGAGACGAGCAGTACTTC. The chain uses TRBV4-3 and TRBJ2-7; 10 bases are shared with TRBD2. Germline lookup yields CDR1 LGHNA and CDR2 YSLEER. V trimming: 3 bases; J trimming: 5 bases; junction bases outside the gene matches: 1. CDR3 length: 13 residues.

The chain combines TRBV9 with TRBJ1-2; D perhaps matches TRBD1 (6 bases). CDR3 size: 13 residues. V was clipped by 5 bases and J by 2 bases, with 10 bases between them. Germline V gene lookup returns CDR1 SGDLS and CDR2 YYNGEE. The CDR3 region is CASSFTGNYGYTF. CDR3 sequence (DNA): TGTGCCAGCAGTTTTACAGGGAACTATGGCTACACCTTC. Together with reference TRBV9 and TRBJ1-2, the CDR3 gives the full variable domain: DSGVTQTPKHLITATGQRVTLRCSPRSGDLSVYWYQQSLDQGLQFLIQYYNGEERAKGNILERFSAQQFPDLHSELNLSSLELGDSALYFCASSFTGNYGYTFGSGTRLTVV.

This clone has only one observation. The chain recombines TRBV11-2 with TRBJ1-6; D unresolved. Germline loops: CDR1 SGHAT, CDR2 FQNNGV. The ends were cut back, 5 bases at V and 7 bases at J, with 12 bases in the middle. The CDR3 spans 14 residues. This CDR3 is CASSLFQANSPLHF. The CDR3 DNA sequence: TGTGCCAGCAGCCTCTTCCAGGCCAATTCACCCCTCCACTTT.

The chain employs TRBV6-5 and TRBJ1-4, with D maybe TRBD1 (6 bases). Trimming took 2 bases from V and 8 from J, leaving 15 bases between them. The CDR3 consists of 15 residues. The germline CDR1 and CDR2 sequences are MNHEY and SVGAGI. The CDR3 here is CASSYRTAGLEKLFF. CDR3 DNA sequence: TGTGCCAGCAGTTACAGGACAGCGGGCCTCGAAAAACTGTTTTTT.

This clone was seen only a few times. The rearrangement joins TRBV5-5 to TRBJ1-5; the D gene is possibly TRBD1 (5 bases). V gave up 0 bases and J gave up 5 bases, with 18 bases separating them. Germline assignment: CDR1 SGHKS and CDR2 YYEKEE (reference sequence). CDR3 length: 17 residues. The CDR3 protein is CASSLELGRVEDQPQHF. The DNA for the CDR3 is TGTGCCAGCAGCTTGGAATTGGGCAGGGTGGAGGATCAGCCCCAGCATTTT.

The V call is TRBV19, the J call TRBJ1-2; 11 bases fit TRBD1. There are 17 residues in the CDR3. From germline, CDR1 is LNHDA and CDR2 SQIVND (reference sequence). With 4 bases clipped from V and 0 bases from J, the junction kept 7 bases outside the gene matches. CDR3 nucleotide sequence: TGTGCCAGTAGTAGTACGCCGGGACAGGGGGCTAACTATGGCTACACCTTC. It codes for CASSSTPGQGANYGYTF.

This chain joins TRBV9 and TRBJ1-6; TRBD1 agrees at 8 bases. The V segment lost 4 bases and the J segment 10 bases; nucleotides outside the gene matches: 7. Germline V gene lookup returns CDR1 SGDLS and CDR2 YYNGEE. The CDR3 is made up of 14 amino acids. The CDR3: CASSNTGGISPLHF. The CDR3 coding sequence is TGTGCCAGCAGCAATACAGGGGGAATATCACCCCTCCACTTT. The whole variable domain, remainder taken from reference TRBV9 and TRBJ1-6, is DSGVTQTPKHLITATGQRVTLRCSPRSGDLSVYWYQQSLDQGLQFLIQYYNGEERAKGNILERFSAQQFPDLHSELNLSSLELGDSALYFCASSNTGGISPLHFGNGTRLTVT.

This rearrangement joins TRBV5-5 to TRBJ1-1; no clear D. V dropped 6 bases and J dropped 4 bases, with 16 bases sitting between them. The germline V gene has CDR1 SGHKS and CDR2 YYEKEE (reference sequence). The CDR3 runs 14 residues. The CDR3 sequence is CASTLIVGSTEAFF. CDR3 in DNA: TGTGCCAGCACCCTAATCGTTGGCTCCACTGAAGCTTTCTTT.

The chain couples TRBV11-3 to TRBJ1-5; no firm D call. The CDR3 totals 13 residues. CDR1 SGHNT and CDR2 YENEEA come from the germline V gene. Trimming took 1 base from V and 5 from J, leaving 6 bases between them. The CDR3 DNA sequence: TGTGCCAGCAGCTTAGGGTCCGATCAGCCCCAGCATTTT. Protein sequence: CASSLGSDQPQHF.

This rearrangement joins TRBV12-3 or TRBV12-4 to TRBJ1-5; D gene unclear. The CDR3 runs to 13 residues. V was shortened by 3 bases and J by 5 bases, with 8 bases between the two germline ends. Written as DNA, the CDR3 is TGTGCCAGCAGTTTTCAGGAGTATCAGCCCCAGCATTTT. It is translated as CASSFQEYQPQHF.

J is TRBJ2-7 and V is TRBV12-5; either TRBD1 or TRBD2 may supply D (5 bases each). Per germline, CDR1 LGHNT and CDR2 FRNRAP. The V end lost 2 bases, the J end lost 7 bases, and 15 bases lay between the germline ends. The CDR3 consists of 14 residues. The CDR3 loop is CASGLTGGIREQYF. The CDR3, as DNA: TGTGCTAGTGGTTTGACTGGGGGTATACGGGAGCAGTACTTC.

V and J are TRBV7-6 and TRBJ2-7; D is perhaps TRBD1 (7 bases). Germline loops: CDR1 SGHVS, CDR2 FNYEAQ. V shed 1 base and J shed 0 bases, with 13 bases lying between them. The CDR3 covers 16 residues. The CDR3 is CASSLGPQGGSYEQYF. CDR3 sequence (DNA): TGTGCCAGCAGCTTAGGTCCCCAGGGGGGCTCCTACGAGCAGTACTTC.

The table lists this clone with a count of one. The gene calls are TRBV7-2 and TRBJ1-2; D is possibly TRBD1 (6 bases). Germline CDR1 SGHTA, CDR2 FQGNSA. This CDR3 is 17 amino acids long. The V end lost 5 bases, the J end lost 8 bases, and 27 bases lay between the germline ends. The CDR3: CASSPPLQGGGGWGYTF. CDR3 DNA sequence: TGTGCCAGCAGCCCCCCCCTGCAAGGAGGGGGAGGATGGGGCTACACCTTC.

This clone occurred once. The gene calls are TRBV24-1 and TRBJ1-2, with 11 positions matching TRBD1. The length of the CDR3 is 15 residues. CDR1 and CDR2 from the germline V gene are KGHDR and SFDVKD. J lost 7 bases, V lost 4 bases, and 7 bases had no gene match. The CDR3 here is CATSDSRTGGSGYTF. The CDR3, as DNA: TGTGCCACCAGTGACTCTCGGACAGGGGGCAGTGGCTACACCTTC.

The CDR3 DNA reads TGTGCCAGCAGCTTGGCTGCCTATGGCTACACCTTC. Translation: CASSLAAYGYTF. The chain employs TRBV5-8 and TRBJ1-2; D gene uncertain. The CDR3 covers 12 residues. Between the trimmed V and J ends, which lost 0 bases and 4 bases, there was a span of 4 bases. The V gene's germline CDR1 is SGHTS and CDR2 YDEGEE.

This chain links TRBV24-1 with TRBJ2-7; TRBD1 agrees at 9 bases. The V gene's germline CDR1 is KGHDR and CDR2 SFDVKD. V was pared by 9 bases and J by 4 bases, with 6 bases of the junction left unmatched. The CDR3 loop spans 13 amino acids. In nucleotides, the CDR3 is TGTGCCACCCAACCGGGACAGGGATACGAGCAGTACTTC. It specifies CATQPGQGYEQYF.

The V and J genes are TRBV18 and TRBJ1-5, with D possibly TRBD1 on 5 matching bases. The germline CDR1 and CDR2 sequences are KGHSH and LQKENI. V dropped 4 bases and J dropped 1 base, with 14 bases sitting between them. This CDR3 region has 16 residues. CDR3 residues: CASSQGPPRSNQPQHF. The DNA of the CDR3 is TGTGCCAGCTCACAGGGGCCGCCGAGGAGCAATCAGCCCCAGCATTTT.

The sample holds one count of this clone. The gene calls are TRBV23-1 and TRBJ2-3, with TRBD2 identical over 10 bases. TRBV23-1 is an ORF; its function is uncertain. The V and J ends lost 3 bases and 0 bases, in that order; junction bases with no gene match: 15. The CDR3 length is 20 residues. CDR3 region: CASSHTGGSRTSGSTDTQYF. The CDR3 bases are TGCGCCAGCAGTCACACCGGTGGGTCCCGGACTAGCGGTAGCACAGATACGCAGTATTTT.

The rearrangement joins TRBV3-1 (or the pseudogene TRBV3-2) to TRBJ2-4; D possibly matches TRBD1 or TRBD2 (5 bases each). Trimming pared 0 bases from V and 8 bases from J, leaving 11 bases between. Germline values: CDR1 LGHDT, CDR2 YNNKEL (reference sequence). The CDR3 loop spans 14 amino acids. The CDR3 reads CASSQDWGTDIQYF. In DNA, the CDR3 is TGTGCCAGCAGCCAAGATTGGGGGACGGACATTCAGTACTTC.

This clone was seen a handful of times. The rearrangement links TRBV24-1 to TRBJ2-2; D call uncertain. Trimming removed 3 bases from V and 3 bases from J, with 7 bases in between. The CDR3 sequence is 14 residues long. Germline V CDR1 and CDR2: KGHDR, SFDVKD. CDR3 region: CATSDLVDTGELFF. CDR3 sequence (DNA): TGTGCCACCAGTGATCTAGTAGACACCGGGGAGCTGTTTTTT.

About this clone: Within the sample, other DNA sequences also encode this same CDR3. V is TRBV4-2 and J is TRBJ1-5; D remains unclear. V shed 3 bases and J shed 4 bases, with 7 bases lying between them. CDR3 length: 13 residues. Looked up from germline, CDR1 is LGHNA and CDR2 is YNFKEQ. The CDR3 here is CASSQRGNQPQHF. The CDR3 DNA reads TGTGCCAGCAGCCAGCGAGGGAATCAGCCCCAGCATTTT.

The chain couples TRBV6-5 to TRBJ2-1; 7 nucleotides line up with TRBD1. V was pared by 6 bases and J by 2 bases, with 7 bases of the junction left unmatched. Germline CDR1 MNHEY, CDR2 SVGAGI. The CDR3 has 15 amino acids. The CDR3 protein is CASSPETGTYNEQFF. CDR3 DNA sequence: TGTGCCAGCAGCCCGGAGACAGGGACCTACAATGAGCAGTTCTTC.

This chain uses TRBV7-3 with TRBJ2-7, with 11 bases that match TRBD2. This CDR3 has 15 amino acids. After removal of 5 bases from V and 5 bases from J, the junction contained 8 bases not matched to a gene. The V gene's germline CDR1 is SGHTA and CDR2 FQGTGA. In DNA form, the CDR3 reads TGTGCCAGCAGCAGGTTAGCGGGAGGGCCCAACGAGCAGTACTTC. It is translated as CASSRLAGGPNEQYF.

This clone occurred a few times. The V and J genes are TRBV27 and TRBJ2-1; no firm D call. Germline values: CDR1 MNHEY, CDR2 SMNVEV (reference sequence). Trimming stripped 3 bases from V and 6 bases from J, with 15 bases between. The CDR3 extends over 15 amino acids. The CDR3 coding sequence is TGTGCCAGCAGTTTGGATTTGTGGCCAGGCAATGAGCAGTTCTTC. Amino acid sequence: CASSLDLWPGNEQFF.

The chain combines TRBV27 with TRBJ2-3, with 8 positions matching TRBD2. CDR1 MNHEY and CDR2 SMNVEV come from the germline V gene (reference sequence). CDR3 length equals 15 residues. The V segment lost 5 bases and the J segment 2 bases; nucleotides outside the gene matches: 6. The CDR3 loop reads CASSTSGTNTDTQYF. CDR3 in DNA: TGTGCCAGCAGTACTAGCGGAACCAACACAGATACGCAGTATTTT.

The chain joins TRBV14 to TRBJ1-1, with D maybe TRBD1 (5 bases). V was clipped by 4 bases and J by 0 bases, with 21 bases between them. The CDR3 loop spans 18 amino acids. From germline, CDR1 is SGHDN and CDR2 FVKESK. Written as DNA, the CDR3 is TGTGCCAGCAGCCTAACCGGAGGCCGTGGGACGGTGAACACTGAAGCTTTCTTT. Protein product: CASSLTGGRGTVNTEAFF.

The chain combines TRBV12-3 or TRBV12-4 with TRBJ1-1; D gene uncertain. This CDR3 has 13 amino acids. Trimming removed 3 bases at V and 4 bases at J, with 9 bases between. The CDR3 DNA follows: TGTGCCAGCAGTTTGGGCTGGAGCACTGAAGCTTTCTTT. Amino acid sequence: CASSLGWSTEAFF.

As for this clone: Germline and junction disagree at one end, which may indicate a read error. This CDR3 is also generated by other DNA sequences in the sample. This chain links TRBV6-1 with TRBJ2-7; D is possibly TRBD2 (6 bases). This CDR3 is 14 amino acids long. CDR1 and CDR2 from the germline V gene are MNHNS and SASEGT. CDR3 residues: CASSEGDSSDEQYF. CDR3 DNA: TGTGCCAGCAGTGAGGGGGACTCTTCCGACGAGCAATACTTC.

V gene TRBV5-4 combines with J gene TRBJ1-4; 7 nucleotides line up with TRBD1. Germline CDR1 reads SGHNT; CDR2 reads YYREEE (reference sequence). V lost 4 bases, J lost 3 bases, and 6 bases stayed unmatched. This CDR3 is 15 amino acids long. The CDR3 loop is CASSQGTVANEKLFF. DNA of the CDR3: TGTGCCAGCAGCCAAGGGACAGTTGCTAATGAAAAACTGTTTTTT.

This sequence joins TRBV19 and TRBJ2-1; 11 bases line up with TRBD2. After removal of 4 bases from V and 7 bases from J, the junction contained 15 bases not matched to a gene. The CDR3 has 18 residues. Looked up from germline, CDR1 is LNHDA and CDR2 is SQIVND (reference sequence). This CDR3 reads CASSNAPETSGKMNEQFF. In DNA form, the CDR3 reads TGTGCCAGTAGTAACGCTCCGGAGACTAGCGGGAAAATGAATGAGCAGTTCTTC.

This clone was counted only a few times. This rearrangement joins TRBV6-5 to TRBJ1-1, with a possible D match to TRBD1 (5 bases). Trimming shortened V by 6 bases and J by 1 base, and 12 bases separated the two germline ends. The CDR3 extends over 14 amino acids. Germline V gene sequence: CDR1 MNHEY, CDR2 SVGAGI. The CDR3 region is CASSSPGRNTEAFF. The DNA of the CDR3 is TGTGCCAGCAGCAGCCCAGGGCGGAACACTGAAGCTTTCTTT.

The genes are TRBV7-9 and TRBJ1-2; perhaps TRBD1 as D (6 bases). The CDR3 has 12 residues. CDR1 and CDR2 from the germline V gene are SEHNR and FQNEAQ (reference sequence). The V gene lost 1 base and the J gene lost 8 bases, with 8 bases spanning the gap. Here the CDR3 DNA reads TGTGCCAGCAGCTTAGAAACAGGGGGCTACACCTTC. Translating gives CASSLETGGYTF.